Here is one T cell receptor (beta chain) with its context. As originally analysed: Using reference gene primer amplification, nucleated cell counts were estimated. The method was immunoSEQ multiplex PCR; TCRdb's version includes in-frame clones alone and lacks a portion of them. V and J calls and clone size follow that table, whereas D and trimming were derived from the DNA. The top ten clones hold 0.76% of a sample with 150,000 to 200,000 clones, less than 95% of them seen once. The data originate from a study of blood T cell repertoires in COVID-19. Germline V gene sequence: CDR1 MGHRA, CDR2 YSYEKL. Trimming took 1 base from V and 1 from J, leaving 4 bases between them. The CDR3 extends over 13 amino acids. Seattle researchers signed up patients amid active infection and tracked them longitudinally.

The sequencing input was peripheral blood. This chain uses TRBV4-1 with TRBJ1-1; D not resolved. The receptor was derived from a man aged 30 to 45 with COVID-19, enrolled during active disease. For the CDR3, the DNA is TGCGCCAGCAGCCAAGTGGCGAACACTGAAGCTTTCTTT. Residues: CASSQVANTEAFF.